This paragraph covers one T cell receptor (beta chain) sequence. Its cognate antigen is unknown. The germline CDR1 and CDR2 sequences are ENHRY and SYGVKD. V lost 6 bases and J lost 4; bases outside the gene matches: 6. This CDR3 is 15 amino acids long. The source of the sample is a study of OX40 agonist ivuxolimab in advanced cancers. General study findings and limits: At 0.1 to 3.0 mg/kg and by week 6, CD4+ and CD8+ T cells in the blood had expanded clonally.

Produced via immunoSEQ multiplex PCR; TCRdb's table is partial and in-frame only. The sample holds more than 25,000 clones, 65% to 75% seen once. Patients with a history of autoimmune disease or on systemic immunosuppression were excluded. Baseline was the first blood sampling point, followed by cycle 4 day 1 and cycle 7 day 1. The TCR was taken from an adult with an advanced solid tumor such as melanoma, head and neck, liver or kidney cancer. The chain couples TRBV10-3 to TRBJ2-6; 7 bases align to TRBD1. The material sequenced was CD4+ or CD8+ T cells sorted from blood, taken in a trial of the OX40 agonist ivuxolimab. The CDR3, as DNA: TGTGCCATCAGCCAAACAGGGGTCGGGGCCAACGTCCTGACTTTC. Amino acid sequence: CAISQTGVGANVLTF.